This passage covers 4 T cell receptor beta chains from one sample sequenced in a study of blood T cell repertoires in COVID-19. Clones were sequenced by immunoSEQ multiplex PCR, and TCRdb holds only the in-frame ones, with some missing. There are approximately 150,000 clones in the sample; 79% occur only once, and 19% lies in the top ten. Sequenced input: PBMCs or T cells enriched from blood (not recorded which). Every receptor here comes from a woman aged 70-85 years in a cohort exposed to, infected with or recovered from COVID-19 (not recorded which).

CDR3 nucleotide sequence: TGCGCCAGCAGCCAATCTAGCGCAGATACGCAGTATTTT. It is translated as CASSQSSADTQYF. V usage is TRBV4-3 and J usage is TRBJ2-3; possible D gene TRBD2, 6 bases. Trimming took 2 bases from V and 4 from J, leaving 7 bases between them. The CDR3 contains 13 residues. Germline V gene data show CDR1 as LGHNA and CDR2 as YSLEER.

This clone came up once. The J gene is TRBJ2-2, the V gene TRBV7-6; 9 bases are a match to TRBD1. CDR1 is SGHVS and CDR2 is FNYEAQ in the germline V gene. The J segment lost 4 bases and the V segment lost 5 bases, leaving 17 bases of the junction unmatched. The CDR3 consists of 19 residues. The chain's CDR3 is CASSHEDRGLHWSTGELFF. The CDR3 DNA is TGTGCCAGCAGCCACGAGGACAGGGGCCTCCACTGGAGCACCGGGGAGCTGTTTTTT.

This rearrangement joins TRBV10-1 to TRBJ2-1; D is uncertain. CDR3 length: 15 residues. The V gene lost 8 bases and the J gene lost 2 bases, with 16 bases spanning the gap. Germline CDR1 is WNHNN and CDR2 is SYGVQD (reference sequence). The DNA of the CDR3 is TGCGCCAGCCCCCCCAGGCCGAAAACCTACAATGAGCAGTTCTTC. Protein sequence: CASPPRPKTYNEQFF.

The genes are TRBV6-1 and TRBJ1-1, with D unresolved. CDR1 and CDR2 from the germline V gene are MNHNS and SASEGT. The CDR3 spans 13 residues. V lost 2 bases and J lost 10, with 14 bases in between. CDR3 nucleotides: TGTGCCAGCAGTGAATCCGTGGCTTCGCTAGCTTTCTTT. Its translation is CASSESVASLAFF.